The 8 T cell receptor beta chains given below trace back to one sample, sequenced in a study of blood T cell repertoires in COVID-19. Measured with immunoSEQ multiplex PCR; TCRdb has only the in-frame clones, and not every one. Of 150,000 to 200,000 clones listed, approximately 90% are singletons. What was sequenced was peripheral blood. Source of these receptors: a man aged 50 to 59 with acute or convalescent COVID-19.

The rearrangement links TRBV28 to TRBJ1-6; D gene unclear. The CDR3 has 16 residues. Trimming took 2 bases from V and 7 from J, leaving 15 bases between them. The germline CDR1 and CDR2 sequences are MDHEN and SYDVKM. Here the CDR3 DNA reads TGTGCCAGCAGTTTAACCCCGGGTGCGGAAAATTCACCCCTCCACTTT. It specifies CASSLTPGAENSPLHF.

This clone was seen just once. V usage is TRBV2 and J usage is TRBJ1-2; 10 bases align to TRBD1. J was trimmed by 3 bases and V by 8 bases; bases with no gene match: 6. This CDR3 is built from 14 residues. The germline CDR1 and CDR2 sequences are SNHLY and FYNNEI. In nucleotides, the CDR3 is TGTGCCAGCGGGGACAGGGGTGGGGACTATGGCTACACCTTC. As protein: CASGDRGGDYGYTF.

The CDR3 coding sequence is TGTGCCAGCAGCTTAGGGGTGCGGGATGAGCAGTTCTTC. Protein product: CASSLGVRDEQFF. V and J are TRBV7-3 and TRBJ2-1, with D maybe TRBD2 (5 bases). CDR3 length equals 13 residues. CDR1 and CDR2 (germline): SGHTA, FQGTGA. V lost 2 bases and J lost 8, with 10 bases in between. The entire variable domain, with the rest obtained from reference TRBV7-3 and TRBJ2-1, is as follows: GAGVSQTPSNKVTEKGKYVELRCDPISGHTALYWYRQSLGQGPEFLIYFQGTGAADDSGLPNDRFFAVRPEGSVSTLKIQRTERGDSAVYLCASSLGVRDEQFFGPGTRLTVL.

The chain combines TRBV27 with TRBJ2-1, with a weak D call TRBD1 (5 bases). In germline, CDR1 is MNHEY, CDR2 SMNVEV (reference sequence). The germline V and J ends were trimmed by 4 bases and 3 bases, with 7 bases remaining between them. The CDR3 loop spans 13 amino acids. The CDR3 DNA is TGTGCCAGCAGTTGGCAGGGCTACAATGAGCAGTTCTTC. Protein: CASSWQGYNEQFF.

V and J are TRBV18 and TRBJ2-5; D is possibly TRBD1 (6 bases). This CDR3 is built from 14 residues. Trimming removed 5 bases at V and 5 bases at J, with 15 bases between. Germline values: CDR1 KGHSH, CDR2 LQKENI. The CDR3 spells CASSETGLGETQYF. CDR3 bases: TGTGCCAGCTCAGAGACAGGCCTCGGGGAGACCCAGTACTTC.

The rearrangement uses TRBV18 and TRBJ2-7; 10 bases are shared with TRBD1. The germline V gene encodes CDR1 KGHSH and CDR2 LQKENI. The CDR3 loop spans 13 amino acids. With 4 bases clipped from V and 6 bases from J, the junction kept 3 bases outside the gene matches. CDR3 region: CASSQRQGAEQYV. Written as DNA, the CDR3 is TGTGCCAGCTCACAACGACAGGGGGCCGAGCAGTACGTC.

CDR3 DNA: TGTGCCAGCAGCAGAACTGAGACAGGGATGATTAATGAAAAACTGTTTTTT. Its protein product is CASSRTETGMINEKLFF. The V call is TRBV7-9, the J call TRBJ1-4, with 7 bases that match TRBD1. The V and J ends lost 5 bases and 4 bases, in that order; junction bases with no gene match: 13. This CDR3 contains 17 residues. CDR1 SEHNR and CDR2 FQNEAQ come from the germline V gene (reference sequence). Full variable domain (outside the CDR3, taken from reference TRBV7-9 and TRBJ1-4): DTGVSQNPRHKITKRGQNVTFRCDPISEHNRLYWYRQTLGQGPEFLTYFQNEAQLEKSRLLSDRFSAERPKGSFSTLEIQRTEQGDSAMYLCASSRTETGMINEKLFFGSGTQLSVL.

CDR3 nucleotide sequence: TGTGCCAGCAGTTACGAACAGGGCACCGGGGAGCTGTTTTTT. Protein sequence: CASSYEQGTGELFF. This chain uses TRBV6-6 with TRBJ2-2, with D perhaps matching TRBD1 (6 bases). CDR3 length equals 14 residues. The germline gives CDR1 MNHNY, CDR2 SVGAGI (reference sequence). Trimming shortened V by 2 bases and J by 4 bases, and 8 bases separated the two germline ends.